The source of this TCR beta chain is a study of T-cell reconstitution after alpha-beta-depleted transplantation in children. The TCRbeta library was prepared with unique molecular identifiers. Via MiXCR, TCRdb re-called the PCR reads, giving one row per CDR3 protein. The repertoire holds roughly 500,000 distinct CDR3 sequences, with around a third as singletons. The CDR3 covers 21 residues. CDR1 and CDR2 (germline): MNHEY, SVGEGT. After removal of 2 bases from V and 3 bases from J, the junction contained 22 bases not matched to a gene. J is TRBJ2-7 and V is TRBV6-2 or TRBV6-3; TRBD2 agrees at 10 bases. The sample consisted of PBMCs from the stem cell graft donor, taken from the stem cell graft. This TCR came from a human donor who donated a stem cell graft to a child with aplastic anemia. The DNA for the CDR3 is TGTGCCAGCAGTTACACGCGGACGTGGGCTAGCGGGAGCCGGGCTAACTACGAGCAGTACTTC. Its translation: CASSYTRTWASGSRANYEQYF.